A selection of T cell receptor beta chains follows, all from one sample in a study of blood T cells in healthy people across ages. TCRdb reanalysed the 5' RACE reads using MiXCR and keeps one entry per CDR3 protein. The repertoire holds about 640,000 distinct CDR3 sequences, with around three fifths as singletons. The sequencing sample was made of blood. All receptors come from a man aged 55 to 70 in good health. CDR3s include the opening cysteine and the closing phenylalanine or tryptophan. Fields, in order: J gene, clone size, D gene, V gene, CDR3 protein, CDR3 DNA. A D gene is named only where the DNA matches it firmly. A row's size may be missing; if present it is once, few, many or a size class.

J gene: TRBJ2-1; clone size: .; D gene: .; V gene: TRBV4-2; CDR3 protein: CASSQVGGSTYNEQFF; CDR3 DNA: TGTGCCAGCAGCCAGGTCGGCGGATCGACCTACAATGAGCAGTTCTTC
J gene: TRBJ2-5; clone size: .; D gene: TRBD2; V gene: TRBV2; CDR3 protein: CASRISGAEETQYF; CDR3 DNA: TGTGCCAGCCGGATTAGCGGGGCCGAAGAGACCCAGTACTTC
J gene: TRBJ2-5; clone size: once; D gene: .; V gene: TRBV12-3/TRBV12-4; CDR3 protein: CASSLGSGRQQYF; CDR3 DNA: TGTGCCAGCAGTTTAGGGTCGGGGAGACAGCAGTACTTC
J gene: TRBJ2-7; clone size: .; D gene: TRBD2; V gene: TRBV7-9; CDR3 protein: CASSSSSGYEQYF; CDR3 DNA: TGTGCCAGCAGCTCCTCTAGCGGCTACGAGCAGTACTTC
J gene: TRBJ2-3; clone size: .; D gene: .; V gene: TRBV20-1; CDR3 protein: CSARRQVLGTDTQYF; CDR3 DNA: TGCAGTGCTAGAAGACAGGTTCTCGGCACAGATACGCAGTATTTT
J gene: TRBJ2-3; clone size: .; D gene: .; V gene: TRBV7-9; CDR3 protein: CSSSLRADTQYF; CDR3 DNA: TGTTCCAGCAGCTTACGAGCTGATACGCAGTATTTT
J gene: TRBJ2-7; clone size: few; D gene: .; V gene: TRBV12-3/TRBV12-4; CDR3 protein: CAPQAGSSYEQYF; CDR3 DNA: TGTGCCCCCCAAGCCGGCAGTTCCTACGAGCAGTACTTC
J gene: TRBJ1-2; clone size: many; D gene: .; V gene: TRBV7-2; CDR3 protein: CASSDAQGLGYTF; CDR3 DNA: TGTGCCAGCAGCGACGCCCAGGGTTTGGGCTACACCTTC
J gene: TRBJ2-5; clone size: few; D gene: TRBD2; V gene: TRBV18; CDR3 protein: CASSPPLTTSEETQYF; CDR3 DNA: TGTGCCAGCTCACCACCTTTAACAACTAGCGAAGAGACCCAGTACTTC
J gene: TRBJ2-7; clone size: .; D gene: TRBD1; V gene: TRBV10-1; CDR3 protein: CASSESMPRDRSAYEQYF; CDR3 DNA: TGCGCCAGCAGTGAGTCGATGCCCCGGGACAGGAGTGCCTACGAGCAGTACTTC
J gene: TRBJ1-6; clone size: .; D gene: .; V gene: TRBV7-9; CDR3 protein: CASSSDGNSPLHF; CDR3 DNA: TGTGCCAGCAGCTCGGACGGTAATTCACCCCTCCACTTT
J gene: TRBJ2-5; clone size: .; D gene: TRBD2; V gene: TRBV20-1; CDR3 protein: CSARAGLALETQYF; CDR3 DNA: TGCAGTGCTAGAGCGGGACTAGCGCTAGAGACCCAGTACTTC
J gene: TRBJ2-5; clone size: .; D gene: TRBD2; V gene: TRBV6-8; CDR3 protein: CASSYNVAGDYKGTQYF; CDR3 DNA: TGTGCCAGCAGTTACAATGTAGCGGGGGACTACAAAGGGACCCAGTACTTC
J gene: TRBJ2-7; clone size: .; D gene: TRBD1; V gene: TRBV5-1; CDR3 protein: CASSFGQGSNYEQYF; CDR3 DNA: TGCGCCAGCAGCTTTGGACAGGGGAGCAACTACGAGCAGTACTTC
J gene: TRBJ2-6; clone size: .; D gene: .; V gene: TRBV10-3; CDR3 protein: CTISESINSGANVLTF; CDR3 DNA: TGTACCATCAGTGAGTCGATAAACTCTGGGGCCAACGTCCTGACTTTC
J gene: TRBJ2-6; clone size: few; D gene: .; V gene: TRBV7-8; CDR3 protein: CASSMTGYSGANVLTF; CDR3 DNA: TGTGCCAGCAGCATGACAGGTTACTCTGGGGCCAACGTCCTGACTTTC
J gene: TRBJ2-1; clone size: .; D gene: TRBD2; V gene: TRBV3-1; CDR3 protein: CAGSRDGASGGMKQFF; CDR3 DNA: TGTGCCGGCAGCCGGGATGGGGCTAGCGGGGGGATGAAGCAGTTCTTC
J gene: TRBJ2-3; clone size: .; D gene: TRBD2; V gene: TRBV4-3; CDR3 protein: CASSQDLASGADTQYF; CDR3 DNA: TGCGCCAGCAGCCAAGATCTGGCTAGCGGGGCAGATACGCAGTATTTT
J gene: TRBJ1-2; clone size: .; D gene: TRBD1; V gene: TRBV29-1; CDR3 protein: CSVLRPGGGGYTF; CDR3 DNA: TGCAGCGTCCTCCGCCCAGGGGGTGGTGGCTACACCTTC
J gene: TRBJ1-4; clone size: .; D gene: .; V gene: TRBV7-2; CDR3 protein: CASSSQTGPVEKLFF; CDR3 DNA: TGTGCCAGCAGCTCCCAAACCGGACCAGTTGAAAAACTGTTTTTT
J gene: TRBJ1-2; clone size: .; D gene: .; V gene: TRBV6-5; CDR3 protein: CASSYLNSNYGYTF; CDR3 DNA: TGTGCCAGCAGTTATCTGAACTCTAACTATGGCTACACCTTC
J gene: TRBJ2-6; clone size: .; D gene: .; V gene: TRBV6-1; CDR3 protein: CASSEARPSGANVLTF; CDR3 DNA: TGTGCCAGCAGTGAGGCCAGGCCCTCTGGGGCCAACGTCCTGACTTTC
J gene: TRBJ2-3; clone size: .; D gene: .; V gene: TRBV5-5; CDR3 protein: CASSLTVTSTDTQYF; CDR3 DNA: TGTGCCAGCAGCTTGACAGTGACTAGCACAGATACGCAGTATTTT
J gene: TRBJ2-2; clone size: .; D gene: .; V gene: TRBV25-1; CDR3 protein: CASSDLNTGELFF; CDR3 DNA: TGTGCCAGCAGTGACCTAAACACCGGGGAGCTGTTTTTT
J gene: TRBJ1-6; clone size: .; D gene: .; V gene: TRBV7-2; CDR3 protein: CASSTTGYSPLHF; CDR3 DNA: TGTGCCAGCAGCACCACAGGCTATTCACCCCTCCACTTT
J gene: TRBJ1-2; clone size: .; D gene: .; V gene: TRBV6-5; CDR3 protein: CASSYGYGAYGYTF; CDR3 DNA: TGTGCCAGCAGTTACGGTTACGGCGCCTATGGCTACACCTTC
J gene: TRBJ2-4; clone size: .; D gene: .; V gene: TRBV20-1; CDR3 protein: CSAGRGNGNIQYF; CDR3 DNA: TGCAGTGCTGGTCGGGGAAATGGGAACATTCAGTACTTC
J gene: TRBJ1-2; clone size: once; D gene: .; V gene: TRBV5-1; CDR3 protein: CASSPQVGSEGYTF; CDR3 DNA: TGCGCCAGCAGCCCCCAGGTGGGGAGCGAAGGCTACACCTTC
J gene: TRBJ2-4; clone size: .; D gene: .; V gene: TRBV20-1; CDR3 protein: CSARRTAHQQYF; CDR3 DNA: TGCAGTGCTAGGCGGACAGCCCACCAGCAGTACTTC
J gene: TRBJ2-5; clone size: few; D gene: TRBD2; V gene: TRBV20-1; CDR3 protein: CSASLLAGLQETQYF; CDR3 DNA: TGCAGTGCTTCCCTACTAGCGGGGTTACAAGAGACCCAGTACTTC
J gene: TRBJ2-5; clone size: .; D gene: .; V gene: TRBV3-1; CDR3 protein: CASSQDQGGRGETQYF; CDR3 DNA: TGTGCCAGCAGCCAAGATCAGGGGGGGCGGGGAGAGACCCAGTACTTC
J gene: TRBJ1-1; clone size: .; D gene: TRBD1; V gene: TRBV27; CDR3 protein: CASRNRDRGSAFF; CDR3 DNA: TGTGCCAGCAGGAACCGGGACAGGGGTTCAGCTTTCTTT
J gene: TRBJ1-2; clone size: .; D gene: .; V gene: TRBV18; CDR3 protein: CASSPQASYGYTF; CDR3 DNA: TGTGCCAGCTCACCCCAGGCGTCCTATGGCTACACCTTC
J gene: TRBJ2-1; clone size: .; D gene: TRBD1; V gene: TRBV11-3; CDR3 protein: CANSFRGQGVSNEQFF; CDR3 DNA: TGTGCCAACAGCTTTCGGGGACAGGGAGTCTCCAATGAGCAGTTCTTC
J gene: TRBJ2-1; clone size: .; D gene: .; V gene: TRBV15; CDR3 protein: CATSRDLLTNEQFF; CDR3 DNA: TGTGCCACCAGCAGAGATTTACTTACCAATGAGCAGTTCTTC
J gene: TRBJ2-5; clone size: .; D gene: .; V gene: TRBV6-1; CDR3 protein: CASTIVWAETQYF; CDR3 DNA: TGTGCCAGCACCATCGTGTGGGCGGAGACCCAGTACTTC
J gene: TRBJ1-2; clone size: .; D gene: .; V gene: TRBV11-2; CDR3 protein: CASSLALINGGYTF; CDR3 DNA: TGTGCCAGCAGCTTAGCTCTGATAAATGGTGGCTACACCTTC
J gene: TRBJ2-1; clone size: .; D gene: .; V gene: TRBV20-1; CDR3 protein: CSARGTAGQYNEQFF; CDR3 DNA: TGCAGTGCTAGGGGGACAGCGGGGCAATACAATGAGCAGTTCTTC
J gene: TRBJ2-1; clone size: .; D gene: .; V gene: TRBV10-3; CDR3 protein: CAIRDSGMTYNEQFF; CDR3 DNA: TGTGCCATCAGGGATTCCGGGATGACCTACAATGAGCAGTTCTTC
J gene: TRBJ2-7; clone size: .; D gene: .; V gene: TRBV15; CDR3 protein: CATSRDAGTAVMGIYEQYF; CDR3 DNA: TGTGCCACCAGCAGAGATGCAGGCACCGCCGTTATGGGGATTTACGAGCAGTACTTC
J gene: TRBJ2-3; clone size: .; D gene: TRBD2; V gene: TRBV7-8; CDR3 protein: CASSSRAGGMADTQYF; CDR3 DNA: TGTGCCAGCAGCTCGAGAGCGGGGGGTATGGCAGATACGCAGTATTTT
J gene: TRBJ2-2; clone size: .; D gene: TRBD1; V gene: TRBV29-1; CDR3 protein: CSVEDIRQGRHTGELFF; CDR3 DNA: TGCAGCGTTGAAGATATCCGACAGGGAAGACACACCGGGGAGCTGTTTTTT
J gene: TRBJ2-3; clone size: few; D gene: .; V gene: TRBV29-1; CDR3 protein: CSVGRGTLGTDTQYF; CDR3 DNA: TGCAGCGTGGGAAGGGGGACCCTCGGCACAGATACGCAGTATTTT
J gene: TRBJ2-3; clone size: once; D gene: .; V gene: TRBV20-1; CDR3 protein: CSVGTPRAGTQYF; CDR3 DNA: TGCAGTGTTGGGACCCCCAGGGCGGGTACGCAGTATTTT
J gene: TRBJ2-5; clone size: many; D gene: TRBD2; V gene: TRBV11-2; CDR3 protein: CASSLPKLAGGLETQYF; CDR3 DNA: TGTGCCAGCAGCTTACCAAAACTAGCGGGGGGGCTCGAGACCCAGTACTTC